This T cell receptor (beta chain) was sequenced for a study of blood T cell repertoires in COVID-19. The overall study: Acute-phase and convalescent COVID-19 samples originated in the United States, Italy and Spain. Sample material is recorded as cDNA or gDNA derived from T cells, B-cell-depleted T cells, or PBMCs.

In the authors' workflow: It was from reference gene primer amplification that nucleated cell counts were estimated. Produced via immunoSEQ multiplex PCR; TCRdb's table is partial and in-frame only. V and J calls and clone size come straight from that table; D and trimming were deduced from the DNA. This repertoire shows a few hundred thousand clones, about 85% found once; its top ten account for 3.5% to 4%. There are 14 residues in the CDR3. Germline V gives CDR1 MDHEN, CDR2 SYDVKM. V was clipped by 7 bases and J by 6 bases; unmatched bases: 10. Sequenced sample: peripheral blood. The TCR was taken from a man between 18 and 35 years old with active or convalescent COVID-19. This chain connects TRBV28 to TRBJ2-3; 7 positions match TRBD1. The CDR3 nucleotides are TGTGCCAGCACCATAGGGGGCCGTCGGGATACGCAGTATTTT. Translation gives CASTIGGRRDTQYF.